Reported below is one T cell receptor beta chain. No antigen is known for it. The CDR3 length is 14 residues. Germline-derived CDR1 and CDR2 are ENHRY and SYGVKD. V lost 4 bases to trimming and J lost 5 bases; unmatched junction nucleotides: 4. This record comes from a study of cytomegalovirus exposure and HLA in healthy donors. About the research overall: Across some 400 genotyped donors, about 81% landed in the Caucasian-associated ancestry cluster.

The PCR employed 60 Vbeta primers together with 13 Jbeta primers. Methods used by the authors: In a later analysis, of around 80 million unique beta chains, about 12 million appeared in at least two donors. Only in-frame clones appear in the TCRdb table, and some are missing; sequencing was by immunoSEQ multiplex PCR. The DNA was the basis for D and trimming; V, J and clone size are from that table. The sample totals some 110,000 clones. Broader study findings: TRBV6-2, TRBV6-3 and some other V segments were unresolvable in 87-base-pair reads.

The rearrangement links TRBV10-3 to TRBJ2-3; 9 bases align to TRBD1. This TCR derives from a man aged 25 to 40 in good health and CMV-seronegative. Sequencing input: PBMCs. The CDR3 sequence is CAISGGQGKDTQYF. The CDR3 DNA sequence: TGTGCCATCAGTGGAGGACAGGGGAAAGATACGCAGTATTTT.